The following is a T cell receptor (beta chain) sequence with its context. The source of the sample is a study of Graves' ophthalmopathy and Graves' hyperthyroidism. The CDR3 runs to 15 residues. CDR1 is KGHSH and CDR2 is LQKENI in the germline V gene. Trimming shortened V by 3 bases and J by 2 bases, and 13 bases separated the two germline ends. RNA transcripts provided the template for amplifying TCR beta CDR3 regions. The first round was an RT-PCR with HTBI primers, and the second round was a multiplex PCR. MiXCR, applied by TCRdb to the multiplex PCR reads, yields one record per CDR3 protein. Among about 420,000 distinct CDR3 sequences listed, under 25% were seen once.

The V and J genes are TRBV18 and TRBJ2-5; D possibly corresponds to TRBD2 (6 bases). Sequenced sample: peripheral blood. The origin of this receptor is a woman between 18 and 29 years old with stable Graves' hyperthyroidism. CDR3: CASSPTTRQQETQYF. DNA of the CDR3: TGTGCCAGCTCACCTACGACTAGGCAACAAGAGACCCAGTACTTC.